This T cell receptor (beta chain) was documented in a study of glioma-infiltrating T cells. TCR alpha and beta CDR3 regions were amplified from RNA using iRepertoire nested multiplex PCR. Each CDR3 protein is one row after TCRdb ran MiXCR on the multiplex PCR reads. The sample lists about 180,000 distinct CDR3 sequences; more than 35% were seen once. Looked up from germline, CDR1 is LNHDA and CDR2 is SQIVND (reference sequence). This CDR3 has 17 amino acids. A word on this clonotype: A read error may produce the germline difference seen at one junction end.

The sequence was obtained from a human donor with low-grade glioma or glioblastoma, undergoing nonglioma brain surgery, or in good health (not recorded which). The sequencing sample was made of glioma tissue, nonneoplastic brain tissue, or PBMCs (not recorded which). V usage is TRBV19 and J usage is TRBJ1-6; 8 nucleotides line up with TRBD1. CDR3 sequence: CACSSGGSQLNEPPLHF. The CDR3 bases are TGTGCCTGTAGTTCAGGGGGCTCCCAGCTCAACGAGCCACCCCTCCACTTT.